What follows describes a single T cell receptor (beta chain). These data belong to a study of CD8 T cells in Susac syndrome. It was with random hexamers that about 0.45 to 1 ug RNA was reverse transcribed. The TCR beta CDR3 was amplified by immunoSEQ multiplex PCR across 54 Vbeta, 13 Jbeta. TCRdb independently ran MiXCR on the immunoSEQ multiplex PCR reads; one entry per CDR3 protein. The profile shows 150,000 to 200,000 distinct CDR3 sequences, about 92% of them singletons. Trimming shortened V by 4 bases and J by 1 base, and 8 bases separated the two germline ends. Germline V gene lookup returns CDR1 SQVTM and CDR2 ANQGSEA. The CDR3 runs to 13 residues. The authors carried out high-throughput sequencing of TCR beta. They applied it to CD8+ and CD4+ T cells obtained from blood. Age- and sex-matched healthy donors served as the control group.

This chain links TRBV29-1 with TRBJ1-5; D is ambiguous. The TCR was taken from a human donor in good health. Sequenced input: CD4+ T cells from PBMCs. In nucleotides, the CDR3 is TGCAGCGTTGTGCCCGGGAGCAATCAGCCCCAGCATTTT. It is translated as CSVVPGSNQPQHF.